This passage covers 18 T cell receptor beta chains from one sample sequenced in a study of blood T cell repertoires in COVID-19. Sequencing was performed with immunoSEQ multiplex PCR; in TCRdb, only in-frame clones are kept and a portion is missing. The table includes about 69,000 clones, approximately 86% detected once. Sequenced: peripheral blood. Receptors originate from a man aged 35-49 years with COVID-19, enrolled during active disease.

The J gene is TRBJ2-7, the V gene TRBV5-4, with D maybe TRBD2 (5 bases). V lost 2 bases to trimming and J lost 5 bases, with 11 bases between them. CDR3 size: 13 residues. Germline V gene lookup returns CDR1 SGHNT and CDR2 YYREEE (reference sequence). CDR3 sequence: CASSFPGFDEQYF. CDR3 DNA sequence: TGTGCCAGCAGCTTTCCGGGGTTCGACGAGCAGTACTTC.

The V and J genes are TRBV19 and TRBJ2-5; 8 positions agree with TRBD1. This CDR3 has 15 residues. V lost 1 base, J lost 3 bases, and 4 bases stayed unmatched. Germline-derived CDR1 and CDR2 are LNHDA and SQIVND (reference sequence). The CDR3 bases are TGTGCCAGTAGTATAGCTCGGGACAGGAAAGAGACCCAGTACTTC. Its translation is CASSIARDRKETQYF.

The chain employs TRBV28 and TRBJ1-1; D ambiguous. V lost 5 bases to trimming and J lost 3 bases, with 7 bases between them. Looked up from germline, CDR1 is MDHEN and CDR2 is SYDVKM. CDR3 length: 12 residues. CDR3 nucleotides: TGTGCCAGCAGTCAAACTGACACTGAAGCTTTCTTT. Encoded protein: CASSQTDTEAFF.

The rearrangement joins TRBV3-1 (or the pseudogene TRBV3-2) to TRBJ2-5, with D uncertain. The CDR3 consists of 12 residues. Germline CDR1 LGHDT, CDR2 YNNKEL (reference sequence). V gave up 3 bases and J gave up 2 bases, with 4 bases separating them. This CDR3 reads CASSQLQETQYF. The CDR3 coding sequence is TGTGCCAGCAGCCAGCTACAAGAGACCCAGTACTTC.

The CDR3 DNA follows: TGCGCCAGCAGAGGCGGGGAGGTAAGCACTGAAGCTTTCTTT. Its protein is CASRGGEVSTEAFF. The genes are TRBV10-2 and TRBJ1-1; D is uncertain. CDR1 is WSHSY, CDR2 SAAADI, per germline. Trimming stripped 6 bases from V and 4 bases from J, with 15 bases between. CDR3 length: 14 amino acids.

The chain joins TRBV9 to TRBJ2-2; 10 nucleotides agree with TRBD2. Germline loops: CDR1 SGDLS, CDR2 YYNGEE. CDR3 length equals 17 residues. The V segment lost 3 bases and the J segment 4 bases; nucleotides outside the gene matches: 9. The CDR3 spells CASSGDGKRGGTGELFF. CDR3 coding DNA: TGTGCCAGCAGCGGAGATGGGAAGCGGGGGGGCACCGGGGAGCTGTTTTTT.

The genes are TRBV10-3 and TRBJ2-1, with a possible D match to TRBD2 (6 bases). V was cut by 2 bases and J by 8 bases, with 10 bases left in between. The CDR3 is 13 residues long. The germline V gene has CDR1 ENHRY and CDR2 SYGVKD. The CDR3 DNA reads TGTGCCATCAGTGAGGAGGAGGGCGATGAGCAGTTCTTC. Its protein product is CAISEEEGDEQFF.

The chain combines TRBV13 with TRBJ1-4; tentative D call: TRBD1 (6 bases). Trimming took 3 bases from V and 0 from J, leaving 11 bases between them. CDR1 is PRHDT, CDR2 FYEKMQ, per germline (reference sequence). CDR3 length: 16 amino acids. The DNA for the CDR3 is TGTGCCAGCAGCTTCAGACAGGACGCAACTAATGAAAAACTGTTTTTT. Its protein is CASSFRQDATNEKLFF.

V and J are TRBV28 and TRBJ2-5; 7 nucleotides align to TRBD2. The CDR3 has 15 amino acids. J lost 1 base, V lost 8 bases, and 10 bases had no gene match. Germline V gene lookup returns CDR1 MDHEN and CDR2 SYDVKM. The CDR3, as DNA: TGTGCCAGCCGGGATGCTAGCGGTTTCCAAGAGACCCAGTACTTC. The encoded protein is CASRDASGFQETQYF.

The CDR3 loop reads CATEGVGTVTNEKLFF. DNA for the CDR3: TGTGCCACCGAGGGAGTCGGGACAGTTACTAATGAAAAACTGTTTTTT. The J gene is TRBJ1-4, the V gene TRBV15; TRBD1 matches at 7 bases. The CDR3 sequence is 16 residues long. After removal of 8 bases from V and 2 bases from J, the junction contained 11 bases not matched to a gene. Germline V gives CDR1 LNHNV, CDR2 YYDKDF (reference sequence).

This chain joins TRBV2 and TRBJ2-3, with 7 bases identical to TRBD2. With 8 bases clipped from V and 0 bases from J, the junction kept 5 bases outside the gene matches. Per germline, CDR1 SNHLY and CDR2 FYNNEI. The length of the CDR3 is 14 residues. The chain's CDR3 is CASLERGSTDTQYF. The CDR3 nucleotides are TGTGCCAGCTTAGAGCGGGGAAGCACAGATACGCAGTATTTT.

This sequence joins TRBV19 and TRBJ2-1, with D tentatively TRBD2 (6 bases). There are 13 residues in the CDR3. V was shortened by 10 bases and J by 0 bases, with 10 bases between the two germline ends. The germline gives CDR1 LNHDA, CDR2 SQIVND (reference sequence). The DNA of the CDR3 is TGTGCCACCTCGGGACTCTCCTACAATGAGCAGTTCTTC. This codes for CATSGLSYNEQFF.

V is TRBV18 and J is TRBJ1-1, with 8 bases aligning to TRBD1. The CDR3 extends over 15 amino acids. Germline assignment: CDR1 KGHSH and CDR2 LQKENI. With 2 bases clipped from V and 10 bases from J, the junction kept 12 bases outside the gene matches. The CDR3 nucleotides are TGTGCCAGCTCACCAAGGGGACAGGACTCAACAGGAGCTTTCTTT. Encoded protein: CASSPRGQDSTGAFF.

This clone has only one observation. The V and J genes are TRBV6-2 or TRBV6-3 and TRBJ2-2; tentatively, D is TRBD2 (6 bases). CDR1 is MNHEY and CDR2 is SVGEGT in the germline V gene. CDR3 size: 14 residues. V was trimmed by 8 bases and J by 4 bases, leaving 14 bases between them. CDR3 nucleotide sequence: TGTGCCAGCCGCCGGGACTTACGCACCGGGGAGCTGTTTTTT. It translates to CASRRDLRTGELFF.

The V call is TRBV2, the J call TRBJ1-2; D not certain. With 3 bases removed from V and 4 bases from J, the gap between germline ends came to 12 bases. The CDR3 sequence is 14 residues long. Germline CDR1 is SNHLY and CDR2 is FYNNEI. The CDR3 sequence: CASSDTGSSYGYTF. CDR3 bases: TGTGCCAGCAGTGACACCGGGTCCTCCTATGGCTACACCTTC. The complete variable domain, with remaining parts taken from reference TRBV2 and TRBJ1-2, reads EPEVTQTPSHQVTQMGQEVILRCVPISNHLYFYWYRQILGQKVEFLVSFYNNEISEKSEIFDDQFSVERPDGSNFTLKIRSTKLEDSAMYFCASSDTGSSYGYTFGSGTRLTVV.

This chain uses TRBV6-5 with TRBJ2-5; TRBD1 matches 7 bases. CDR3 length equals 13 residues. Germline CDR1 MNHEY, CDR2 SVGAGI. Trimming at V came to 2 bases and at J to 6 bases, leaving 3 bases not matched to a gene. CDR3 residues: CASSYDRAQTQYF. Written as DNA, the CDR3 is TGTGCCAGCAGTTACGACAGGGCACAGACCCAGTACTTC.

This clone showed up just a few times. This CDR3 is CASSETGGRNEKLFF. The CDR3 DNA reads as TGTGCCAGTAGTGAAACAGGGGGCCGTAATGAAAAACTGTTTTTT. This chain links TRBV19 with TRBJ1-4; 9 bases are a match to TRBD1. The junction had 5 bases not matched to a gene; V was cut back by 5 bases and J by 4 bases. This CDR3 contains 15 residues. From germline, CDR1 is LNHDA and CDR2 SQIVND (reference sequence).

This rearrangement joins TRBV20-1 to TRBJ2-1; TRBD2 agrees at 10 bases. The CDR3 contains 16 residues. The V and J ends lost 3 bases and 8 bases, in that order; junction bases with no gene match: 13. Germline V gives CDR1 DFQATT, CDR2 SNEGSKA (reference sequence). CDR3 in amino acids: CSASSGSSGGGDEQFF. CDR3 DNA: TGCAGTGCTAGTAGTGGTTCTAGCGGGGGTGGCGATGAGCAGTTCTTC.